The text below deals with one TCR beta chain. The antigen is not known. CDR3 size: 14 residues. Between the trimmed V and J ends, which lost 1 base and 1 base, there was a span of 7 bases. Per germline, CDR1 MDHEN and CDR2 SYDVKM. The sample comes from a study of cytomegalovirus exposure and HLA in healthy donors. Whole-study context: Sequencing of about 179 million T cells in an earlier analysis found 100 million or so unique TCR beta sequences.

At collection, donors were nominally healthy, but unrecorded immune exposures were probable. General study points: The authors listed some 160 TCR beta chains as cytomegalovirus-associated. TCR beta V- and J-gene trimming, according to a later analysis, was linked to a missense DCLRE1C variant.

The PCR employed 60 Vbeta primers together with 13 Jbeta primers. This table comes from immunoSEQ multiplex PCR, and its TCRdb copy is limited to in-frame clones, with some not included. The sample is made up of about 140,000 clones, and the top ten hold 2% to 3% of it. The chain carries TRBV28 and TRBJ1-1; D gene ambiguous. The receptor comes from a man in his forties in good health and CMV-seronegative. The sample consisted of PBMCs. The CDR3 protein is CASSLSGKNTEAFF. CDR3 DNA sequence: TGTGCCAGCAGTTTATCCGGGAAGAACACTGAAGCTTTCTTT.